The clone carrying this T cell receptor (beta chain) was seen a few times. Per the original methods: Amplification of reference gene primers was used by the study to estimate nucleated cell counts. Some clones are missing from TCRdb's copy, which holds only in-frame ones; the method was immunoSEQ multiplex PCR. V, J and clone size reflect that table, while D and trimming were determined from the DNA. The sample has roughly 250,000 clones, 80% to 95% seen once. Germline V gene data show CDR1 as SGHRS and CDR2 as YFSETQ. The CDR3 covers 14 residues. Trimming shortened V by 4 bases and J by 5 bases, and 15 bases separated the two germline ends. This record belongs to a study of blood T cell repertoires in COVID-19. Study summary: Samples taken during acute and convalescent COVID-19 were collected in the United States, Italy and Spain.

The specimen sequenced was peripheral blood. The TCR was taken from a man between 25 and 39 years old with COVID-19, enrolled during active disease. The genes are TRBV5-1 and TRBJ2-5; the D gene is possibly TRBD1 (6 bases). CDR3 in amino acids: CASSVKGGSETQYF. Written as DNA, the CDR3 is TGCGCCAGCAGCGTGAAAGGGGGATCGGAGACCCAGTACTTC. The full variable domain, completed using reference TRBV5-1 and TRBJ2-5, is KAGVTQTPRYLIKTRGQQVTLSCSPISGHRSVSWYQQTPGQGLQFLFEYFSETQRNKGNFPGRFSGRQFSNSRSEMNVSTLELGDSALYLCASSVKGGSETQYFGPGTRLLVL.